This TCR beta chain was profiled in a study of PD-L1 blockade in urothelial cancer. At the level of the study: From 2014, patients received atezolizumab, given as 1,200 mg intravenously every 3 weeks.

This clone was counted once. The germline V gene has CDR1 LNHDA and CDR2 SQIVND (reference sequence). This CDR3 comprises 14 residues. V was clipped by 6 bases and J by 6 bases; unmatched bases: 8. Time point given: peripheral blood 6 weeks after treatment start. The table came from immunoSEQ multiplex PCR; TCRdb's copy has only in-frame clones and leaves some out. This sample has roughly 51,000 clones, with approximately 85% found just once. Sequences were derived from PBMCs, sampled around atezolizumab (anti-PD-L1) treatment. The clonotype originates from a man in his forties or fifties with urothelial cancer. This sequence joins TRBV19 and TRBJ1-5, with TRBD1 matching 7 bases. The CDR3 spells CASRMTGWGQPQHF. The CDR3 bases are TGTGCCAGTAGGATGACAGGGTGGGGTCAGCCCCAGCATTTT.